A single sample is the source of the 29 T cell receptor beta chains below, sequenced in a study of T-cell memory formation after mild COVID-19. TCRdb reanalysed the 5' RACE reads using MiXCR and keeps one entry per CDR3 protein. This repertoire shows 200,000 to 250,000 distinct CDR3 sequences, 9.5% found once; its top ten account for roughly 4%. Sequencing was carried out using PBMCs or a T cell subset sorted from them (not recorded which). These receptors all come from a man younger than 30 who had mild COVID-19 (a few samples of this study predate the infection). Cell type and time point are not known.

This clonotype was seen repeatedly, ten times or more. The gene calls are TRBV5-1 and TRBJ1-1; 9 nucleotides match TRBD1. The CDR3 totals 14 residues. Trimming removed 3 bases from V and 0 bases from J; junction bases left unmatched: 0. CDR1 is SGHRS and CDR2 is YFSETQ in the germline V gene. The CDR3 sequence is CASSWTGVNTEAFF. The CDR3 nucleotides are TGCGCCAGCAGCTGGACAGGGGTGAACACTGAAGCTTTCTTT.

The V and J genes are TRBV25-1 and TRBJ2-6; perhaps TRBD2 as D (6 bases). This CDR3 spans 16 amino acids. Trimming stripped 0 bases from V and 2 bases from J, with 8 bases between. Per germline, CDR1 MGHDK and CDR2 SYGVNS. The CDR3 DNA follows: TGTGCCAGCAGTGAATATACGGGAGCTGGGGCCAACGTCCTGACTTTC. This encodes CASSEYTGAGANVLTF.

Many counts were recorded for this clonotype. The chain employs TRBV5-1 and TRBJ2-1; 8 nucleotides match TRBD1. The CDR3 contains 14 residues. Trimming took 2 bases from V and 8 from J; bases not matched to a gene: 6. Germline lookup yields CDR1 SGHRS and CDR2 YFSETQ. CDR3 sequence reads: CASSFDRGGDEQFF. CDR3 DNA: TGCGCCAGCAGCTTCGACAGGGGTGGAGATGAGCAGTTCTTC.

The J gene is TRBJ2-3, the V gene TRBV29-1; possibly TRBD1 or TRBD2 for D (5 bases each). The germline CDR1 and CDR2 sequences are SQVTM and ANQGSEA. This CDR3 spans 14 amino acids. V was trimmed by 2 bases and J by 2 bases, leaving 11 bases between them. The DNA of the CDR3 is TGCAGCGTTGAACCGGGGCTACACACAGATACGCAGTATTTT. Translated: CSVEPGLHTDTQYF.

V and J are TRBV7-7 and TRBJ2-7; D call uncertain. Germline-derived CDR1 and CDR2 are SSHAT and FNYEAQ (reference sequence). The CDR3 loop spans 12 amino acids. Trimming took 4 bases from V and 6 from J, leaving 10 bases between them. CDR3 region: CASSCYLGEQYF. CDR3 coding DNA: TGTGCCAGCAGCTGCTACCTGGGCGAGCAGTACTTC. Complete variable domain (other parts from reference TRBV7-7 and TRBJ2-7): GAGVSQSPRYKVTKRGQDVTLRCDPISSHATLYWYQQALGQGPEFLTYFNYEAQPDKSGLPSDRFSAERPEGSISTLTIQRTEQRDSAMYRCASSCYLGEQYFGPGTRLTVT.

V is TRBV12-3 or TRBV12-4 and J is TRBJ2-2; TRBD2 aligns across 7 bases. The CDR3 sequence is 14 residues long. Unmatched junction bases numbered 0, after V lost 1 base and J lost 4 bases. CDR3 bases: TGTGCCAGCAGTTTAGTAGCGGGCACCGGGGAGCTGTTTTTT. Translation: CASSLVAGTGELFF.

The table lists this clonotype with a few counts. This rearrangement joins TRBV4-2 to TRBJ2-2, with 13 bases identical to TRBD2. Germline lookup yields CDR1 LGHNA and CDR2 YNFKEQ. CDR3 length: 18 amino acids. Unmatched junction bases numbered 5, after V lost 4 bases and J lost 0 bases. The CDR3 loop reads CASSPGLAGSTNTGELFF. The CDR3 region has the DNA TGTGCCAGCAGCCCGGGACTAGCGGGGAGCACGAACACCGGGGAGCTGTTTTTT.

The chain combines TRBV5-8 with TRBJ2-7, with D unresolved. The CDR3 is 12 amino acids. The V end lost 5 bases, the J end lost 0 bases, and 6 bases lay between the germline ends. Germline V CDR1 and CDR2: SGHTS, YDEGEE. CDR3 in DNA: TGTGCCAGCAGGCTGAGCTCCTACGAGCAGTACGTC. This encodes CASRLSSYEQYV.

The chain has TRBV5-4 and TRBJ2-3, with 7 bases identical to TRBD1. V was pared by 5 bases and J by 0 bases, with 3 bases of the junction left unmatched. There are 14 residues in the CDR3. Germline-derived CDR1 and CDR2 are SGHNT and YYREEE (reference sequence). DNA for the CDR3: TGTGCCAGCAGACCGGGACAGAGCACAGATACGCAGTATTTT. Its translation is CASRPGQSTDTQYF.

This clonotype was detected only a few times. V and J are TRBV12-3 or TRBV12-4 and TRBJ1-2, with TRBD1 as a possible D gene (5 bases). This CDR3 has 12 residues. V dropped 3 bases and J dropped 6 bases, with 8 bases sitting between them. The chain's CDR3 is CASSLGQNGYTF. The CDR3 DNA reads TGTGCCAGCAGTTTGGGGCAGAATGGCTACACCTTC.

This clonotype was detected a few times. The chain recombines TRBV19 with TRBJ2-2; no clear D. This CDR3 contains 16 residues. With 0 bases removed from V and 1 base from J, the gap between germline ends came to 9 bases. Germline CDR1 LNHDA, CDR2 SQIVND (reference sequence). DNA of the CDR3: TGTGCCAGTAGTATAGAGAGAGGTTGGAACACCGGGGAGCTGTTTTTT. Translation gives CASSIERGWNTGELFF.

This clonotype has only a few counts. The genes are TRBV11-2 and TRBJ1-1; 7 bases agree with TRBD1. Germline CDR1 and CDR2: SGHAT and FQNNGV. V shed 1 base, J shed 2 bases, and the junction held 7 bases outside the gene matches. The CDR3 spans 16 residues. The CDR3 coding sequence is TGTGCCAGCAGCTTAGCTGGGGCAGGGGGTAACACTGAAGCTTTCTTT. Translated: CASSLAGAGGNTEAFF.

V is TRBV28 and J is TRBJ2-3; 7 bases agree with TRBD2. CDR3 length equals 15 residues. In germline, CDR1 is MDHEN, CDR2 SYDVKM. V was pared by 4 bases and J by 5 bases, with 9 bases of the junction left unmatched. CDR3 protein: CASSSPGGGGDTQYF. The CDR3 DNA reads TGTGCCAGCAGTTCGCCCGGCGGGGGAGGAGATACGCAGTATTTT.

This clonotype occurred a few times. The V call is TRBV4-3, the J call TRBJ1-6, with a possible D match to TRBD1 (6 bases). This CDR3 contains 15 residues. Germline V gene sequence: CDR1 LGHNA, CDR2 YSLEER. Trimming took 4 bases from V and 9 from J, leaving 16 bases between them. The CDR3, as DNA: TGCGCCAGCAGCCGGGGGGGCGGCAGGAGTTCACCCCTCCACTTT. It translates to CASSRGGGRSSPLHF.

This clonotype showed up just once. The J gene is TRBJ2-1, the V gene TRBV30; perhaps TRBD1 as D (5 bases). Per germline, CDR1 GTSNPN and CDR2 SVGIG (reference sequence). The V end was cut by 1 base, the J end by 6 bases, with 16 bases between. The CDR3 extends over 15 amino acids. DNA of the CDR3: TGTGCCTGGAGTGCCTTCAGGGTCCCGACCAATGAGCAGTTCTTC. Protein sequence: CAWSAFRVPTNEQFF.

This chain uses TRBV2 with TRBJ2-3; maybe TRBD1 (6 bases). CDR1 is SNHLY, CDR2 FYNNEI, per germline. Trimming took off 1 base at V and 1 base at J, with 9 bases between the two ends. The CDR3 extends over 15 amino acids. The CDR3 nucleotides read TGTGCCAGCAGTGAAGATGGGGGCCGCACAGATACGCAGTATTTT. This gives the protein CASSEDGGRTDTQYF.

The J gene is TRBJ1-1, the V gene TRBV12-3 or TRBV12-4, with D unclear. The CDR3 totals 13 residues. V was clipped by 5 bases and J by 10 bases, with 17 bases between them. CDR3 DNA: TGTGCCAGCAGTACTGCTAGGTTTTCGGGAGCTTTCTTT. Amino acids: CASSTARFSGAFF.

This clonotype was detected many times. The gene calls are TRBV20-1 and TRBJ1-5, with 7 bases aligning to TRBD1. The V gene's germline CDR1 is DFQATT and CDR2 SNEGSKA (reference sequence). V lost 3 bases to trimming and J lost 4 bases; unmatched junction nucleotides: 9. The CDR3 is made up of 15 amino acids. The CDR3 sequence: CSARTGTAGNQPQHF. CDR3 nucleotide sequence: TGCAGTGCTAGGACCGGGACAGCGGGAAATCAGCCCCAGCATTTT.

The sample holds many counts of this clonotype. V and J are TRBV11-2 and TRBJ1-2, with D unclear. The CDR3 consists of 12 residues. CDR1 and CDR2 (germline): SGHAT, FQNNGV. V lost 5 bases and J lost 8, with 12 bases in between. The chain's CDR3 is CASSPEGYGYTF. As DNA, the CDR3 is TGTGCCAGCAGCCCAGAGGGATACGGCTACACCTTC.

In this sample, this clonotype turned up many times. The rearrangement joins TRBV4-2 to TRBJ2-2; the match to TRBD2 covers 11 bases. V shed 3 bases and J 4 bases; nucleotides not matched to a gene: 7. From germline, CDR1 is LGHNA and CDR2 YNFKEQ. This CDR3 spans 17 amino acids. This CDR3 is CASSHGVGLAATGELFF. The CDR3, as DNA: TGTGCCAGCAGCCACGGTGTGGGACTAGCGGCCACCGGGGAGCTGTTTTTT.

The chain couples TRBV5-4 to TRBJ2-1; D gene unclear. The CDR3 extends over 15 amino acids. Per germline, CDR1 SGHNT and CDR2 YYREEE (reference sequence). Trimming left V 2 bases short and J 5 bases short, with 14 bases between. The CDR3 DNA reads TGTGCCAGCAGCTTCGGCGGTCCCGAGCACAATGAGCAGTTCTTC. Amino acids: CASSFGGPEHNEQFF.

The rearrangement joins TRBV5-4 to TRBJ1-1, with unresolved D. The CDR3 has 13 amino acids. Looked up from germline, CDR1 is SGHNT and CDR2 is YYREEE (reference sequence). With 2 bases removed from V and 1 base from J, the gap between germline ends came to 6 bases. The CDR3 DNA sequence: TGTGCCAGCAGCTTAGACAAGAACACTGAAGCTTTCTTT. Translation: CASSLDKNTEAFF.

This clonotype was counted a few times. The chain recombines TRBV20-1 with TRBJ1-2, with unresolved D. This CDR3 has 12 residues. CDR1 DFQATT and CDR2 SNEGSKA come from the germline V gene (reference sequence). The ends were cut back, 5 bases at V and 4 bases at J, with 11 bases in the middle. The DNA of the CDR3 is TGCAGTGCTCCAACAGAAGGCTATGGCTACACCTTC. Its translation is CSAPTEGYGYTF.

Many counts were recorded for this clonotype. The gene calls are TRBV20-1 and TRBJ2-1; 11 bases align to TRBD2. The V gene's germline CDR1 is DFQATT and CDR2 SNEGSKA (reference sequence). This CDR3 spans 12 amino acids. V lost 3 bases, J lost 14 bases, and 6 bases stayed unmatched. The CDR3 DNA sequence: TGCAGTGCTAGTGGTAGCGGGGGGGCCAAGTTCTTC. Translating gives CSASGSGGAKFF.

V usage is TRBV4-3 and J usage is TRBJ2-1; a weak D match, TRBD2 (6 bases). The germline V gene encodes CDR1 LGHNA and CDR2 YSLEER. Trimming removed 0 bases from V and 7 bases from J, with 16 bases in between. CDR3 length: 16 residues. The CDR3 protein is CASSQEGQTGGNEQFF. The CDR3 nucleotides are TGCGCCAGCAGCCAAGAGGGGCAGACCGGGGGAAATGAGCAGTTCTTC.

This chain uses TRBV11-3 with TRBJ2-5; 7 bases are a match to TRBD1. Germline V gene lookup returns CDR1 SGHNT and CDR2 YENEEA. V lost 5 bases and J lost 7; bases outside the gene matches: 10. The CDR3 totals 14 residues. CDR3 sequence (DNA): TGTGCCAGCAGCCCTCAGGGGGATCGTGGGACCCAGTACTTC. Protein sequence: CASSPQGDRGTQYF. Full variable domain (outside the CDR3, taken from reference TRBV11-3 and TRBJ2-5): EAGVVQSPRYKIIEKKQPVAFWCNPISGHNTLYWYLQNLGQGPELLIRYENEEAVDDSQLPKDRFSAERLKGVDSTLKIQPAELGDSAVYLCASSPQGDRGTQYFGPGTRLLVL.

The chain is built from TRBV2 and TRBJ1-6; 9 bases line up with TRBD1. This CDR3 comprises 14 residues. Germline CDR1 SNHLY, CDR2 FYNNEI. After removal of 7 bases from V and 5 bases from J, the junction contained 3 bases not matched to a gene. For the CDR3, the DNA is TGTGCCAGCACCGGGACAGGGAATAATTCACCCCTCCACTTT. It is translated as CASTGTGNNSPLHF.

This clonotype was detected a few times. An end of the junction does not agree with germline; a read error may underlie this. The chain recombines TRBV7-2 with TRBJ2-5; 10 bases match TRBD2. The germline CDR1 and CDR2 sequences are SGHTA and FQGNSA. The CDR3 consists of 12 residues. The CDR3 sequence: CASSFEREGLHF. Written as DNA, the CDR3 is TGTGCCAGCAGCTTTGAGCGGGAGGGCCTGCACTTC.

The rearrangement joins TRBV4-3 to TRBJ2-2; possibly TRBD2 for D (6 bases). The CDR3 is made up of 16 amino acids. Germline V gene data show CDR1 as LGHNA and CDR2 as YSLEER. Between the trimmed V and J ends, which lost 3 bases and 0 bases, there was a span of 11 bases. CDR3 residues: CASSQGGTPNTGELFF. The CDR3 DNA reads TGCGCCAGCAGCCAGGGCGGGACGCCGAACACCGGGGAGCTGTTTTTT.